This T cell receptor (beta chain) was obtained from a study of cytomegalovirus exposure and HLA in healthy donors. Overall study context: Most genotyped donors, approximately 77% of about 400, had Caucasian-associated genetic ancestry. Points from the study as a whole: Indistinguishability led to the exclusion of some V segments, TRBV6-2 and TRBV6-3 included. In vitro assays verified that a few CMV-associated chains recognized CMV antigens specifically.

V was clipped by 6 bases and J by 6 bases; unmatched bases: 13. The CDR3 length is 15 residues. Germline-derived CDR1 and CDR2 are SGHRS and YFSETQ. Of note for this clone: Its antigen is unknown.

60 Vbeta and 13 Jbeta primers were used in PCR. Clones were read by immunoSEQ multiplex PCR, and TCRdb kept only the in-frame ones, dropping some. Of about 150,000 clones listed, 81% were seen once; the top ten hold 1% to 1.5%. The source of this sequence is a middle-aged man in good health and CMV-seropositive. This rearrangement joins TRBV5-1 to TRBJ2-3; TRBD2 matches 7 bases. Source material: PBMCs. In DNA form, the CDR3 reads TGCGCCAGCAACTTATTTTCGGGGGGAACCGATACGCAGTATTTT. Translated: CASNLFSGGTDTQYF. The complete variable domain, with remaining parts taken from reference TRBV5-1 and TRBJ2-3, reads KAGVTQTPRYLIKTRGQQVTLSCSPISGHRSVSWYQQTPGQGLQFLFEYFSETQRNKGNFPGRFSGRQFSNSRSEMNVSTLELGDSALYLCASNLFSGGTDTQYFGPGTRLTVL.